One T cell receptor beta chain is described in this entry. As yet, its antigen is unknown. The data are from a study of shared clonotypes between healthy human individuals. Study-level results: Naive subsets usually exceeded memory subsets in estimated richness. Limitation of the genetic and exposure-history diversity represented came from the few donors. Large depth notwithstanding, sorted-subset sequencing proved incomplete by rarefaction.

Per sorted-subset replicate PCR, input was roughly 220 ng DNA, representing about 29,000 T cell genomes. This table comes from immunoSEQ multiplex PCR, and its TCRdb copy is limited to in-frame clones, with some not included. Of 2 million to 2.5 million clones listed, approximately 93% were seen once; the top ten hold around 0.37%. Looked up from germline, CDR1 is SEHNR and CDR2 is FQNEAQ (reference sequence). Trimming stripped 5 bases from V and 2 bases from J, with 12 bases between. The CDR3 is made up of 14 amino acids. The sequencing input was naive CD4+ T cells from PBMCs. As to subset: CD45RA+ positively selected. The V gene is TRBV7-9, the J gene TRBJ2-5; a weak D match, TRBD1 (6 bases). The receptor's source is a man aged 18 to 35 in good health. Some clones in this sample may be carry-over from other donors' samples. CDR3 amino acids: CASSPRGRQETQYF. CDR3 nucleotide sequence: TGTGCCAGCAGCCCGAGGGGGAGACAAGAGACCCAGTACTTC.